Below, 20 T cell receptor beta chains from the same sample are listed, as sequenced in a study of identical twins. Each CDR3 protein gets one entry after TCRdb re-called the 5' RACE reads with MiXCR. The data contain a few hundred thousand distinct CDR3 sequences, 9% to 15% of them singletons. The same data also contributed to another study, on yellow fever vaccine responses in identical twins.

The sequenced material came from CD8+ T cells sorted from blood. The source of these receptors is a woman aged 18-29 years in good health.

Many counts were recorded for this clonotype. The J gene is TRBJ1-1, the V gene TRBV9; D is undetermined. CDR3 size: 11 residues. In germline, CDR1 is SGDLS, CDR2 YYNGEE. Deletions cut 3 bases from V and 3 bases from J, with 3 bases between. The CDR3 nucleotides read TGTGCCAGCAGCGCGTACACTGAAGCTTTCTTT. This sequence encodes CASSAYTEAFF.

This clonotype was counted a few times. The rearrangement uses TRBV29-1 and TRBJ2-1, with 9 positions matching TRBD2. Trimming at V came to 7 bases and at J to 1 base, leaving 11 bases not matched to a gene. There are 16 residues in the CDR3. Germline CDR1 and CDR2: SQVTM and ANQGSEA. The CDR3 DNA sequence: TGCAGCGCCGAGGGCGGGAGGGCCTTTTCCTACAATGAGCAGTTCTTC. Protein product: CSAEGGRAFSYNEQFF.

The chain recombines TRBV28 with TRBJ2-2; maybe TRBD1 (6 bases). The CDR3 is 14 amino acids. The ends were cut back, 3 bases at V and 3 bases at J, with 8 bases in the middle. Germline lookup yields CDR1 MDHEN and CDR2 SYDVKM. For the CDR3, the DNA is TGTGCCAGCAGTTTCTACAGGGACACCGGGGAGCTGTTTTTT. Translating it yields CASSFYRDTGELFF.

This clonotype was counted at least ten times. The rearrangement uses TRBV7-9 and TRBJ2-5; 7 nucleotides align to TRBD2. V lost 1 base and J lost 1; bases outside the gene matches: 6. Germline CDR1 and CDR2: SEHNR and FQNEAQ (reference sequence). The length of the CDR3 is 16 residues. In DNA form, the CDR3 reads TGTGCCAGCAGCTTAGAAGCGGGGACTACCCAAGAGACCCAGTACTTC. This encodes CASSLEAGTTQETQYF. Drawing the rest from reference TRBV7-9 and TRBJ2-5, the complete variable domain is DTGVSQNPRHKITKRGQNVTFRCDPISEHNRLYWYRQTLGQGPEFLTYFQNEAQLEKSRLLSDRFSAERPKGSFSTLEIQRTEQGDSAMYLCASSLEAGTTQETQYFGPGTRLLVL.

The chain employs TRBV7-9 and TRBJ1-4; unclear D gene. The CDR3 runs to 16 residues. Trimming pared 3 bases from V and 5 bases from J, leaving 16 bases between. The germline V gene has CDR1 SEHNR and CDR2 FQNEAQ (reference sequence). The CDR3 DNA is TGTGCCAGCAGCTTGGGAGCTGACCTCGAAAATGAAAAACTGTTTTTT. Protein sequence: CASSLGADLENEKLFF.

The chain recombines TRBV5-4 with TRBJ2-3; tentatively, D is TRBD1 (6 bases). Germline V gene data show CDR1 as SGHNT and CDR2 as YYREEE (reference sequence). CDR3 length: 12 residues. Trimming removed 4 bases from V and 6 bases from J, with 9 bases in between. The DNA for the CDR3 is TGTGCCAGCAGCCCCACAGGGGATACGCAGTATTTT. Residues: CASSPTGDTQYF.

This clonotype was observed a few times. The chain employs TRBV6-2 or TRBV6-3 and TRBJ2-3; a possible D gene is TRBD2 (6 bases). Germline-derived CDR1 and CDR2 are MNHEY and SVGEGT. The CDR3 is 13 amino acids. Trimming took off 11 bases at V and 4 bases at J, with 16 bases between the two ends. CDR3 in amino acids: CASHPWGADTQYF. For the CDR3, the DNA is TGTGCCTCTCATCCCTGGGGGGCAGATACGCAGTATTTT.

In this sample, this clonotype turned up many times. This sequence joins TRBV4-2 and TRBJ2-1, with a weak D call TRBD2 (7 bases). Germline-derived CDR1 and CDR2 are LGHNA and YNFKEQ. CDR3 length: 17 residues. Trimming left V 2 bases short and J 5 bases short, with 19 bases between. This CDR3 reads CASSQKGVGEGNNEQFF. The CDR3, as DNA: TGTGCCAGCAGCCAAAAGGGGGTGGGGGAGGGAAACAATGAGCAGTTCTTC.

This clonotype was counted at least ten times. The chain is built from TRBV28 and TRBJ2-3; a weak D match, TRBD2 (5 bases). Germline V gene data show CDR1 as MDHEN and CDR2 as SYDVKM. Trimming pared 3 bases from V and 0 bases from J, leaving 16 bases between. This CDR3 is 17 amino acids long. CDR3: CASSFLQDSPSTDTQYF. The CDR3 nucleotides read TGTGCCAGCAGTTTCCTCCAGGACTCTCCTAGCACAGATACGCAGTATTTT.

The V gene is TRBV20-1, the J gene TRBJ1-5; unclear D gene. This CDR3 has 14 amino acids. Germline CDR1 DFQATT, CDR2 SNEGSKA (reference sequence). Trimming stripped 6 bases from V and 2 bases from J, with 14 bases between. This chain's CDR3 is CSARTGFGNQPQHF. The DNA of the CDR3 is TGCAGTGCCAGGACCGGGTTCGGCAATCAGCCCCAGCATTTT.

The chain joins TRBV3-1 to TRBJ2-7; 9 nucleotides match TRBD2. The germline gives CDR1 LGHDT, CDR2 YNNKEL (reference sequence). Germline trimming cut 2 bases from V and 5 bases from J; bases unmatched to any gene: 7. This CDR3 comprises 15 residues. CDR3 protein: CASSQNSGRSHEQYF. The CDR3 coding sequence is TGTGCCAGCAGCCAAAACAGCGGGAGGTCCCACGAGCAGTACTTC.

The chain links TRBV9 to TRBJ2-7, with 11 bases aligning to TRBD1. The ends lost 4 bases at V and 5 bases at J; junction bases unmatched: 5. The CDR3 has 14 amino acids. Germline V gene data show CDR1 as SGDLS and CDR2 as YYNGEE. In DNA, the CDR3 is TGTGCCAGCAGCCCCGGGACAGGGGGTCACGAGCAGTACTTC. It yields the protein CASSPGTGGHEQYF.

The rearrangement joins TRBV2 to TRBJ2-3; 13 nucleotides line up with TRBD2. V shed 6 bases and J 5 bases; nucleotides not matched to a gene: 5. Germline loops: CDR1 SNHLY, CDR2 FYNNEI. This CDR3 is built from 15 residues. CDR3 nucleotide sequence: TGTGCCAGCAGGAGGACTAGCGGGAGAGGAGATACGCAGTATTTT. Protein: CASRRTSGRGDTQYF.

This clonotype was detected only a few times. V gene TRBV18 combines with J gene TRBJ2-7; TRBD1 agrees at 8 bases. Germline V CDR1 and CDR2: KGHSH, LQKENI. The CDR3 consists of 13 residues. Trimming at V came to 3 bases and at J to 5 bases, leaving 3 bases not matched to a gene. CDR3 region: CASSPTGVDEQYV. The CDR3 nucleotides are TGTGCCAGCTCACCGACAGGGGTCGACGAGCAGTACGTC.

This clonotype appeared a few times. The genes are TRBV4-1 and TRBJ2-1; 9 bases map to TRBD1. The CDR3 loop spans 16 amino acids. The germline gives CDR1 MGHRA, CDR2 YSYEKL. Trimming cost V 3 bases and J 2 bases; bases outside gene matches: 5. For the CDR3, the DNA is TGCGCCAGCAGCCAGATAGGACAGGGGCCCTACAATGAGCAGTTCTTC. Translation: CASSQIGQGPYNEQFF.

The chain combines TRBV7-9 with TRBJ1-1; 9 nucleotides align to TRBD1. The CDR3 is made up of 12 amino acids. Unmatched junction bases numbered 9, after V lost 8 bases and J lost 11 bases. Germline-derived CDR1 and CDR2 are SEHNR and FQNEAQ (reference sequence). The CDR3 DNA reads TGTGCCAGCGTACAGGGGGCGATGACGGCTTTCTTT. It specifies CASVQGAMTAFF.

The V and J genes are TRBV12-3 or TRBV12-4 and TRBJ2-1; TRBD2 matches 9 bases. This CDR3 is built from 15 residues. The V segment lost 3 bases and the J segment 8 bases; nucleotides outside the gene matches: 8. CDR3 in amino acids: CASSLISGSGDEQFF. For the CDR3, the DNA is TGTGCCAGCAGTTTGATTAGCGGGAGTGGCGATGAGCAGTTCTTC.

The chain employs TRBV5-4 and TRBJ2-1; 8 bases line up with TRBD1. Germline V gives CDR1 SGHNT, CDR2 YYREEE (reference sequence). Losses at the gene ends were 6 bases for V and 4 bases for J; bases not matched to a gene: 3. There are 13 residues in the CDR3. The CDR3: CASKGQGYNEQFF. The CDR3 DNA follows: TGTGCCAGCAAAGGACAGGGATACAATGAGCAGTTCTTC.

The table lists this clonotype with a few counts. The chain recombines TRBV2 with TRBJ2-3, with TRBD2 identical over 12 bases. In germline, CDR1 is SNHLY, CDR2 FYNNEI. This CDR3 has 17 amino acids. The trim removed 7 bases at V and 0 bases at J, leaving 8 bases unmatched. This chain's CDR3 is CASKFPSGRVSTDTQYF. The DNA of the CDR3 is TGTGCCAGCAAATTTCCTAGCGGGAGGGTTAGCACAGATACGCAGTATTTT.

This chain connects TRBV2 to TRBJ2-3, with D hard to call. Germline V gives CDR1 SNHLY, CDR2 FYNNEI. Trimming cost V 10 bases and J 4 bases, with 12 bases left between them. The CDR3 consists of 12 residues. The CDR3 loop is CATALGPDTQYF. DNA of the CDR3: TGTGCCACCGCCCTCGGCCCAGATACGCAGTATTTT.